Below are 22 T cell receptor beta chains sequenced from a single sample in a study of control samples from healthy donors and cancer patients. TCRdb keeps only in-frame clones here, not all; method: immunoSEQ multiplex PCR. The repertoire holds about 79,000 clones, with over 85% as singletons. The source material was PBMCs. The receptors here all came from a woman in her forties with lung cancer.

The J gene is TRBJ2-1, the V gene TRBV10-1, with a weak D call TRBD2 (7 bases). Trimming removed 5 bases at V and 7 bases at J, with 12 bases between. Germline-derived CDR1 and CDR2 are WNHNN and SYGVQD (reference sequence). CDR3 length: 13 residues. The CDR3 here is CASSKGGENEQFF. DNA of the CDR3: TGCGCCAGCAGTAAGGGGGGGGAGAATGAGCAGTTCTTC.

The CDR3 nucleotides are TGTGCCAGCCTATATTTACAGGGTTCCAGCACAGATACGCAGTATTTT. Translating it yields CASLYLQGSSTDTQYF. The chain employs TRBV6-6 and TRBJ2-3; D is possibly TRBD1 (6 bases). Looked up from germline, CDR1 is MNHNY and CDR2 is SVGAGI (reference sequence). The ends were cut back, 8 bases at V and 0 bases at J, with 18 bases in the middle. This CDR3 is built from 16 residues.

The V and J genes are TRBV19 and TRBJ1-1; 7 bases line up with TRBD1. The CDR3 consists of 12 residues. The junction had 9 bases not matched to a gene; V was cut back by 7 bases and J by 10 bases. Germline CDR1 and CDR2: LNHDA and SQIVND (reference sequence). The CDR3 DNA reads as TGTGCCAGTAATAACAGGGGCTGGGGAGCTTTCTTT. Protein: CASNNRGWGAFF.

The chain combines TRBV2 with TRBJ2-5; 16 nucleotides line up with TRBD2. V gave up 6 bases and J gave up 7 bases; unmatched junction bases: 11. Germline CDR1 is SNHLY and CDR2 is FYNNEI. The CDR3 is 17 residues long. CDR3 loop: CASSLQGTSGGVTTQYF. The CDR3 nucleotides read TGTGCCAGCAGCCTGCAAGGGACTAGCGGGGGGGTAACGACCCAGTACTTC.

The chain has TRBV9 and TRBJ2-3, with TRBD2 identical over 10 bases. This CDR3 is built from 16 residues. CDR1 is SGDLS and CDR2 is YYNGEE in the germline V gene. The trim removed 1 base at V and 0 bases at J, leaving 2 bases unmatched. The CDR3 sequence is CASSVSSGGSTDTQYF. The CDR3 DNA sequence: TGTGCCAGCAGCGTATCTAGCGGGGGAAGCACAGATACGCAGTATTTT.

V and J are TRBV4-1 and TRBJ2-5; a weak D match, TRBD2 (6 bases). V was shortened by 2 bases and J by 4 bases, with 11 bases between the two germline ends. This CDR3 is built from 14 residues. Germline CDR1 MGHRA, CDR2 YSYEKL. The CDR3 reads CASSQMGGRETQYF. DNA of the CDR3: TGCGCCAGCAGCCAAATGGGGGGTCGAGAGACCCAGTACTTC.

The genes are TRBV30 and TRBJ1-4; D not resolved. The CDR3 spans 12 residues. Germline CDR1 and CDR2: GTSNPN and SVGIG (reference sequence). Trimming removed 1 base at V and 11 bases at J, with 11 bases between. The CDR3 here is CAWSGPIGKLFF. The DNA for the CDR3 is TGTGCCTGGAGTGGGCCGATCGGGAAACTGTTTTTT.

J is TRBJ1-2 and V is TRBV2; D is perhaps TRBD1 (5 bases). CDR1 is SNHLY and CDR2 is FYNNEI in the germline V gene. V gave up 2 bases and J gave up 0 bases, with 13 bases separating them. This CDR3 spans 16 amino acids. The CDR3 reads CASSESAAGSNYGYTF. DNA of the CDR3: TGTGCCAGCAGTGAATCCGCGGCAGGGTCTAACTATGGCTACACCTTC. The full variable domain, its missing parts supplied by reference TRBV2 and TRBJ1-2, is EPEVTQTPSHQVTQMGQEVILRCVPISNHLYFYWYRQILGQKVEFLVSFYNNEISEKSEIFDDQFSVERPDGSNFTLKIRSTKLEDSAMYFCASSESAAGSNYGYTFGSGTRLTVV.

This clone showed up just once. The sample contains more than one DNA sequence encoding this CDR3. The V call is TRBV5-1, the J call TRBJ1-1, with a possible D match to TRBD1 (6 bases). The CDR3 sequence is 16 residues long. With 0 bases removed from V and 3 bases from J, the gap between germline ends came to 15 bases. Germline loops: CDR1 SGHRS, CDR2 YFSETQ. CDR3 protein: CASSLAGGPPDTEAFF. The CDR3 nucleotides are TGCGCCAGCAGCTTGGCCGGGGGGCCCCCCGACACTGAAGCTTTCTTT.

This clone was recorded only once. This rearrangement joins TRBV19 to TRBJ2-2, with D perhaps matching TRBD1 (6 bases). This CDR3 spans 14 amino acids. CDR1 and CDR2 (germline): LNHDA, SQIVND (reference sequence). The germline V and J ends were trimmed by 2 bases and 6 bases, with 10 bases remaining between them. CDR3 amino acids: CASSIQGFAGELFF. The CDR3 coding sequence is TGTGCCAGTAGTATACAGGGGTTTGCCGGGGAGCTGTTTTTT. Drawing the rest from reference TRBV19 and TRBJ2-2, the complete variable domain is DGGITQSPKYLFRKEGQNVTLSCEQNLNHDAMYWYRQDPGQGLRLIYYSQIVNDFQKGDIAEGYSVSREKKESFPLTVTSAQKNPTAFYLCASSIQGFAGELFFGEGSRLTVL.

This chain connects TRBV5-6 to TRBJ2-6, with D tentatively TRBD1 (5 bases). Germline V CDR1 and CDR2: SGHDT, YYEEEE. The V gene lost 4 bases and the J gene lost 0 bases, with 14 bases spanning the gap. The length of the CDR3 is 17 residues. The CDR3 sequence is CASSLGPWRSGANVLTF. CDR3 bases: TGTGCCAGCAGCCTGGGGCCCTGGCGCTCTGGGGCCAACGTCCTGACTTTC.

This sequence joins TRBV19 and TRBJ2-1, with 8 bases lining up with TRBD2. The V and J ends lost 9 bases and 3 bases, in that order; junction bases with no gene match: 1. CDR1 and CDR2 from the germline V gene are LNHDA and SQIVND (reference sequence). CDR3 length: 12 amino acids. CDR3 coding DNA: TGTGCCAGCACTAGCGGCTACAATGAGCAGTTCTTC. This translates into CASTSGYNEQFF.

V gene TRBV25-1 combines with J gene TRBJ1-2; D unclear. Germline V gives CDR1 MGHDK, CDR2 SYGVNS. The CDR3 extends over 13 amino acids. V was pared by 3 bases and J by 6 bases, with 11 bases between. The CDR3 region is CASSELTKNGYTF. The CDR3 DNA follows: TGTGCCAGCAGTGAGTTGACCAAGAATGGCTACACCTTC.

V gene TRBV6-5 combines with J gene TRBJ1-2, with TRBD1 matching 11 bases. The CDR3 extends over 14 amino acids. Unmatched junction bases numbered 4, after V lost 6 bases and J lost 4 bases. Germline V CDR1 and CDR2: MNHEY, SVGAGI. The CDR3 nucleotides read TGTGCCAGCAGCTACGGGACAGGGGGCTATGGCTACACCTTC. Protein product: CASSYGTGGYGYTF.

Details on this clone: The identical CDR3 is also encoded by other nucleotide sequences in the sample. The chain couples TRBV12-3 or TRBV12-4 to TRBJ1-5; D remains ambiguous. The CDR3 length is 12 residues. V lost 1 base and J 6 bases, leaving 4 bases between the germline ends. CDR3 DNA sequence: TGTGCCAGCAGTTTAGGTAGTCAGCCCCAGCATTTT. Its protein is CASSLGSQPQHF.

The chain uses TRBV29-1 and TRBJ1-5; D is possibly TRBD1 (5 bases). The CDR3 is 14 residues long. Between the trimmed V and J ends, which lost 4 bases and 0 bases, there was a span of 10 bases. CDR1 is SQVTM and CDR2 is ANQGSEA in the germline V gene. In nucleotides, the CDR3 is TGCAGCGTTGTTTTCGGGACTAGCAATCAGCCCCAGCATTTT. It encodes CSVVFGTSNQPQHF.

CDR3 coding DNA: TGTGCCAGAACAGGGGGAGGGAATGAGCAGTTCTTC. It encodes CARTGGGNEQFF. This chain joins TRBV2 and TRBJ2-1; a weak D match, TRBD1 (8 bases). This CDR3 has 12 amino acids. The V end lost 9 bases, the J end lost 7 bases, and 13 bases lay between the germline ends. Germline CDR1 and CDR2: SNHLY and FYNNEI.

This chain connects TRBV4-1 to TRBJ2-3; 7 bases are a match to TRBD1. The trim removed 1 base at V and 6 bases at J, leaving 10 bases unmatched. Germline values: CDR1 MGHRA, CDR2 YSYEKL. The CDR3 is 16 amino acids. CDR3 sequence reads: CASSQGAEGARDTQYF. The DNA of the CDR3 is TGCGCCAGCAGCCAAGGGGCTGAGGGGGCAAGGGATACGCAGTATTTT.

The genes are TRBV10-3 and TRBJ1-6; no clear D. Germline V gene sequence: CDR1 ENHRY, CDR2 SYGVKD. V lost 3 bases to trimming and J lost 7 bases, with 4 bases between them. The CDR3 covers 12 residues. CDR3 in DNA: TGTGCCATCAGTGATGGGAATTCACCCCTCCACTTT. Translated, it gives CAISDGNSPLHF.

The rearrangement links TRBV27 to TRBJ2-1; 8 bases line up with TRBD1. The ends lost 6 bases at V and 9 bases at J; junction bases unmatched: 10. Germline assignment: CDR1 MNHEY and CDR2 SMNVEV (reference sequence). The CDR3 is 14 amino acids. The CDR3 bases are TGTGCCAGCAGCCCACCTTCTACAGGGGGTGAGCAGTTCTTC. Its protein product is CASSPPSTGGEQFF.

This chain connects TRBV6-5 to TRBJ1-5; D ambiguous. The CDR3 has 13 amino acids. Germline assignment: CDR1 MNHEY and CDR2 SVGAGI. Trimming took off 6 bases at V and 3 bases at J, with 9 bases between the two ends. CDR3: CASRIRHNQPQHF. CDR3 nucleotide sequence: TGTGCCAGCAGAATAAGGCACAATCAGCCCCAGCATTTT.

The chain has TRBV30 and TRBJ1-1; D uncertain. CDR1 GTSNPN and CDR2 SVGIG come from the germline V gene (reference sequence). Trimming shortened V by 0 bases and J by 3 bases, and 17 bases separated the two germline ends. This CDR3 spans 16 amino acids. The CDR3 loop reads CAWSVPERGWDTEAFF. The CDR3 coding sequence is TGTGCCTGGAGTGTACCGGAACGGGGATGGGACACTGAAGCTTTCTTT.